This T cell receptor beta chain is from a study of T cell repertoires in cytomegalovirus infection. Study-wide background: Through public TCR beta signatures, both CMV infection and matching HLA type were indicated. Study-wide results and limits: The study identified carriers of CMV plus the relevant HLA from cumulative public TCR beta family frequency. The ex vivo response was dominated by HLA-C-restricted CMV-specific TCR beta clonotypes.

This clonotype was detected a few times. Its antigen remains unidentified. Via MiXCR, TCRdb re-called the reads, giving one row per CDR3 protein. The sample contains a few hundred thousand distinct CDR3 sequences, under 20% of which appear only once. Germline V gene data show CDR1 as MDHEN and CDR2 as SYDVKM. The J segment lost 6 bases and the V segment lost 6 bases, leaving 10 bases of the junction unmatched. There are 16 residues in the CDR3. What was sequenced was PBMCs. The TCR originated in a human donor in good health (CMV status not recorded). Some clones in this sample may be carry-over from other donors' samples. The chain combines TRBV28 with TRBJ2-1; 11 bases agree with TRBD2. The CDR3, as DNA: TGTGCCAGCAGCCGCGGAGATAGCGGGGGGGCCAATGAGCAGTTCTTC. It yields the protein CASSRGDSGGANEQFF.